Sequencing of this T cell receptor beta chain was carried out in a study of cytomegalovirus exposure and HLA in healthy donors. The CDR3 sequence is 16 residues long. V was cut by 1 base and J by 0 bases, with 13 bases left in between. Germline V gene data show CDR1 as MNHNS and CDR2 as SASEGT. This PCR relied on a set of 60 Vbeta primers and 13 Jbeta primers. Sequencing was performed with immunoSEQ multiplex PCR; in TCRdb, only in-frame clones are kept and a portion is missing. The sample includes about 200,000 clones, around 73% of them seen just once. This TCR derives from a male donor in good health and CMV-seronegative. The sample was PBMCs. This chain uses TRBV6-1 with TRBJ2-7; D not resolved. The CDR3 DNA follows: TGTGCCAGCAGTGAAGGAGGCGGCTTCCTCTCCTACGAGCAGTACTTC. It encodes CASSEGGGFLSYEQYF.